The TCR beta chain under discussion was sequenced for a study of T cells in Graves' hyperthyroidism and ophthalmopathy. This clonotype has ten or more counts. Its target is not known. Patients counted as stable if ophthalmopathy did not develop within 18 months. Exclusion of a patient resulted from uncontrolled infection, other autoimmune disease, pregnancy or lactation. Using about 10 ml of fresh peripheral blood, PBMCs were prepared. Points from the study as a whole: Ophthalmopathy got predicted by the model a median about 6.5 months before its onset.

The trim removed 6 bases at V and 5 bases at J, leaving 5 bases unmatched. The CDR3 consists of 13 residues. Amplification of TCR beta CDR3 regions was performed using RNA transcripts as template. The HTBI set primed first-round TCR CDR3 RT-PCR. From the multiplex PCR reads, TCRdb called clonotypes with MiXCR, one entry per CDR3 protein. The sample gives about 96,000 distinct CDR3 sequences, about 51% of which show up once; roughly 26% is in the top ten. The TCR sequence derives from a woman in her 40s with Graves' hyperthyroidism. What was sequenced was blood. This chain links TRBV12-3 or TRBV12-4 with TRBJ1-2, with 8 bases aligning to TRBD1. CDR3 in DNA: TGTGCCAGCAGCTCGCGACAGGGGTATGGCTACACCTTC. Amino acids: CASSSRQGYGYTF.